The sequence of this TCR beta chain was determined in a study of T cell changes during pregnancy in multiple sclerosis. Libraries were prepared by immunoSEQ multiplex PCR; TCRdb keeps only in-frame clonotypes and omits some of them. The sample contains about 68,000 clones, about nine tenths of which appear only once. The sequence was obtained from a female donor with multiple sclerosis, enrolled in a pregnancy study. The sample in question was peripheral blood, obtained in the third trimester of pregnancy.

In nucleotides, the CDR3 is TGTGCCAGCAGCCCCCAGGCGGCGGGGGACTACACCTTC. Translating it yields CASSPQAAGDYTF. The chain has TRBV7-2 and TRBJ1-2; a possible D gene is TRBD1 (5 bases). From germline, CDR1 is SGHTA and CDR2 FQGNSA. The CDR3 runs to 13 residues. Trimming left V 5 bases short and J 10 bases short, with 17 bases between.